This TCR beta chain comes out of a study of shared clonotypes between healthy human individuals. Study-level results: The sharing of 5% to 5.5% of naive CD4 clonotypes was seen across a handful of donors. Represented genetic and exposure-history diversity was restricted by having few donors.

Trimming pared 6 bases from V and 0 bases from J, leaving 12 bases between. Germline loops: CDR1 MNHEY, CDR2 SVGAGI. The CDR3 contains 15 residues. Remarks on this clone: What it recognizes is unknown.

Sorted subsets were amplified in replicate PCRs using 200 ng DNA, 30,000 to 35,000 T cell genomes. The table came from immunoSEQ multiplex PCR; TCRdb's copy has only in-frame clones and leaves some out. The data hold 980,000 or so clones, with over 75% observed a single time. This clonotype was sampled from a young man in good health. Specimen: memory CD4+ T cells sorted from blood. Indicated subset: CD45RA-negative fraction. The chain uses TRBV6-5 and TRBJ2-4; TRBD1 is a possible D gene (6 bases). The CDR3 region has the DNA TGTGCCAGCAGACCGGACAGTCTAGCCAAAAACATTCAGTACTTC. Protein sequence: CASRPDSLAKNIQYF.